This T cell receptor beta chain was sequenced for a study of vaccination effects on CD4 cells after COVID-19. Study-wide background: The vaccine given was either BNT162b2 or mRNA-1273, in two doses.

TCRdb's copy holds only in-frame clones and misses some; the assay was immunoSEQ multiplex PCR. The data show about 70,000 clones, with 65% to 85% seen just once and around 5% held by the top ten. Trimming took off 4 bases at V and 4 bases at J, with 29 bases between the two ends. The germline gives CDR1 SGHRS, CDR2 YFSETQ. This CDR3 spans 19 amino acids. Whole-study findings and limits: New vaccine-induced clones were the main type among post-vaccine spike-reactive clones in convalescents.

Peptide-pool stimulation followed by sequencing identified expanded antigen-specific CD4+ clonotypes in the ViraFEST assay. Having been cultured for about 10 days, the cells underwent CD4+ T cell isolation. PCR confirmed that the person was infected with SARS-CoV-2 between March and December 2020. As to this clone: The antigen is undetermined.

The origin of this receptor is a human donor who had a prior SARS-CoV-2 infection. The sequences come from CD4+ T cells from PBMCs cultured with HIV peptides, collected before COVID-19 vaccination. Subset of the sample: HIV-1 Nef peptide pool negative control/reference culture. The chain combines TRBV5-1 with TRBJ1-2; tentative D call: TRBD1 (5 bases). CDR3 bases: TGCGCCAGCAGCACCCGGGGAACAGGTAGACCGAGACGAACCTATGGCTACACCTTC. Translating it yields CASSTRGTGRPRRTYGYTF.